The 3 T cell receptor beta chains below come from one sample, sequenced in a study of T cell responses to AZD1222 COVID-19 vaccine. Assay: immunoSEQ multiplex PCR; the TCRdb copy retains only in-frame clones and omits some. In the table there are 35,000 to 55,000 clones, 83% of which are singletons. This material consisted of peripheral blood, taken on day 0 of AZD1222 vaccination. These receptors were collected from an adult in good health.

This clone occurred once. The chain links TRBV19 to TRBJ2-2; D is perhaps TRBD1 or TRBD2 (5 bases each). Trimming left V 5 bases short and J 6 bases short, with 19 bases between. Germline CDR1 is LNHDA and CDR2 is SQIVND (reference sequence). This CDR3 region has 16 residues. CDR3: CASSPRTQRGAGELFF. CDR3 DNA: TGTGCCAGTAGTCCAAGGACCCAAAGGGGAGCCGGGGAGCTGTTTTTT.

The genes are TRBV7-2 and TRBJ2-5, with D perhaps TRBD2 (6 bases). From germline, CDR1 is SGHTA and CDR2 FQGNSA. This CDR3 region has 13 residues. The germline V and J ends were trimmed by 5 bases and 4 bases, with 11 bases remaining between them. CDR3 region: CASSLSGGETQYF. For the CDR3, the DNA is TGTGCCAGCAGCCTATCCGGGGGAGAGACCCAGTACTTC.

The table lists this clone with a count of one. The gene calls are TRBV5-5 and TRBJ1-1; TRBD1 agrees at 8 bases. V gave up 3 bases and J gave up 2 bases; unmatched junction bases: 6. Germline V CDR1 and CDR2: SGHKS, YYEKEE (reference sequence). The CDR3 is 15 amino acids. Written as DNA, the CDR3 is TGTGCCAGCAGCTCGACAGGGGTCCTAAACACTGAAGCTTTCTTT. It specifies CASSSTGVLNTEAFF.